This TCR beta chain was identified during a study of blood T cell repertoires in COVID-19. This clone was picked up one time. Produced via immunoSEQ multiplex PCR; TCRdb's table is partial and in-frame only. This sample yields 30,000 or so clones, of which around four fifths are seen a single time; 3.6% belongs to the top ten. The specimen sequenced was peripheral blood. The sequence was obtained from a man aged 50 or older with acute or convalescent COVID-19.

The CDR3 DNA is TGTGCCAGCAGTCGGGACAGCGCAAAAAAACTGTTTTTT. Translated, it gives CASSRDSAKKLFF. The rearrangement links TRBV6-5 to TRBJ1-4, with 7 bases fitting TRBD1. Germline values: CDR1 MNHEY, CDR2 SVGAGI. The CDR3 has 13 residues. After removal of 5 bases from V and 9 bases from J, the junction contained 6 bases not matched to a gene.